Listed below are T cell receptor beta chains from one sample, sequenced in a study of T-cell reconstitution after alpha-beta-depleted transplantation in children. TCRdb reanalysed the PCR reads using MiXCR and keeps one entry per CDR3 protein. This table holds roughly 100,000 distinct CDR3 sequences, roughly 8% found once. Sequenced here: PBMCs from the stem cell graft donor, sampled from the stem cell graft. Receptors were obtained from a human donor who donated a stem cell graft to a child with congenital amegakaryocytic thrombocytopenia. Each CDR3 is given with its conserved first and last residue. The D gene is left open where the match is weak. Not every row has a clone size; where given, it reads once, few, many or a size class.

clone size	J gene	V gene	D gene	CDR3 protein	CDR3 DNA
many	TRBJ2-1	TRBV5-8	-	CASSLAPGFPQTYNEQFF	TGTGCCAGCAGCTTGGCCCCAGGGTTCCCCCAAACCTACAATGAGCAGTTCTTC
many	TRBJ2-1	TRBV25-1	TRBD1	CATTMTGGTEQFF	TGTGCCACCACCATGACAGGGGGTACTGAGCAGTTCTTC
many	TRBJ1-1	TRBV5-1	-	CASNKDSLNTEAFF	TGCGCCAGCAATAAGGACAGCCTTAACACTGAAGCTTTCTTT
many	TRBJ1-2	TRBV2	-	CASRAQDHGGYTF	TGTGCCAGCAGGGCCCAGGACCATGGAGGCTACACCTTC
many	TRBJ1-1	TRBV5-1	-	CASSLQGRENTEAFF	TGCGCCAGCAGCTTGCAGGGGCGGGAGAACACTGAAGCTTTCTTT
-	TRBJ2-1	TRBV5-5	-	CASSLGTRPGGNEQFF	TGTGCCAGCAGCTTGGGGACGCGACCAGGTGGGAATGAGCAGTTCTTT
many	TRBJ1-2	TRBV27	TRBD1	CASSRDRGVYGYTF	TGTGCCAGCAGCCGGGACAGGGGCGTCTATGGCTACACCTTC
many	TRBJ2-7	TRBV24-1	-	CATSDGTLYEQYF	TGTGCCACCAGTGATGGAACTCTTTACGAGCAGTACTTC
many	TRBJ2-7	TRBV20-1	-	CSASRGLPPYEQYF	TGCAGTGCTAGCCGGGGTCTTCCTCCTTACGAGCAGTACTTC
many	TRBJ2-2	TRBV6-1	TRBD2	CASGLAGENTGELFF	TGTGCCAGCGGATTAGCGGGAGAGAACACCGGGGAGCTGTTTTTT
many	TRBJ1-3	TRBV20-1	-	CSAREGNTIYF	TGCAGTGCTAGAGAAGGAAACACCATATATTTT
medium-sized	TRBJ2-1	TRBV12-3/TRBV12-4	-	CASSPQGLSYNEQFF	TGTGCCAGCAGCCCACAGGGATTATCCTACAATGAGCAGTTCTTC
-	TRBJ1-2	TRBV3-1	-	CASSLDPSVYGYTF	TGTGCCAGCAGCCTTGACCCCTCGGTGTATGGCTACACCTTC
many	TRBJ1-4	TRBV12-3/TRBV12-4	-	CASSRRVGEKLFF	TGTGCCAGCAGCCGCAGGGTAGGGGAAAAACTGTTTTTT
many	TRBJ1-6	TRBV3-1	TRBD1	CASSQRGGQGVSSYNSPLHF	TGTGCCAGCAGCCAACGGGGGGGACAGGGGGTGAGCTCCTATAATTCACCCCTCCACTTT
many	TRBJ2-3	TRBV4-3	-	CASSQEWAADTQYF	TGCGCCAGCAGCCAAGAATGGGCCGCAGATACGCAGTATTTT
-	TRBJ1-3	TRBV28	-	CASSPRSGGNTIYF	TGTGCCAGCAGTCCTCGTTCCGGTGGAAACACCATATATTTT
many	TRBJ2-2	TRBV5-1	-	CASSLTAGTGELFF	TGCGCCAGCAGCTTGACGGCCGGCACCGGGGAGCTGTTTTTT
many	TRBJ2-1	TRBV5-1	TRBD1	CASSLDRENEQFF	TGCGCCAGCAGCTTAGACAGGGAAAATGAGCAGTTCTTC
many	TRBJ2-7	TRBV7-2	TRBD2	CASSLAPSGGLYEQYF	TGTGCCAGCAGCTTAGCGCCTAGCGGGGGTCTTTACGAGCAGTACTTC
many	TRBJ2-6	TRBV12-3/TRBV12-4	-	CASSDSGANVLTF	TGTGCCAGCAGCGACTCTGGGGCCAACGTCCTGACTTTC
many	TRBJ2-3	TRBV7-8	-	CASSFDITFNTDTQYF	TGTGCCAGCAGCTTCGACATAACTTTTAACACAGATACGCAGTATTTT
few	TRBJ2-7	TRBV13	-	CASSLGLGYEQYF	TGTGCCAGCAGCTTGGGCCTCGGCTACGAGCAGTACTTC
many	TRBJ1-1	TRBV5-6	TRBD1	CASSLARRQGVNTEAFF	TGTGCCAGCAGCTTGGCGAGGCGTCAGGGGGTGAACACTGAAGCTTTCTTT
many	TRBJ2-3	TRBV6-5	-	CASSYARASTDTQYF	TGTGCCAGCAGTTACGCGCGGGCTAGCACAGATACGCAGTATTTT
few	TRBJ2-7	TRBV5-1	TRBD1	CASRQGDEQYF	TGCGCCAGTCGACAGGGTGACGAGCAGTACTTC
many	TRBJ1-6	TRBV14	-	CASSDTYNSPLHF	TGTGCCAGTTCGGACACATATAATTCACCCCTCCACTTT
few	TRBJ2-1	TRBV15	-	CATSPSDSYNEQFF	TGTGCCACCAGCCCCAGCGATTCCTACAATGAGCAGTTCTTC
many	TRBJ2-1	TRBV10-3	TRBD1	CAISNLDRGSTNEQFF	TGTGCCATCAGTAACCTGGACAGGGGTTCGACTAATGAGCAGTTCTTC
-	TRBJ2-5	TRBV3-1	-	CASSQDLTRQETQYF	TGTGCCAGCAGCCAAGACCTTACCCGACAAGAGACCCAGTACTTC
-	TRBJ2-3	TRBV4-1	-	CASSQDRVSSTDTQYF	TGCGCCAGCAGCCAAGACAGGGTTAGTAGCACAGATACGCAGTATTTT
many	TRBJ2-1	TRBV5-1	TRBD2	CASSLTASGRAYNEQFF	TGCGCCAGCAGCTTGACGGCTAGCGGGAGGGCCTACAATGAGCAGTTCTTC
many	TRBJ2-3	TRBV7-2	TRBD1	CASSPPWDRNTQYF	TGTGCCAGCAGCCCCCCCTGGGACAGGAATACGCAGTATTTT
many	TRBJ1-5	TRBV7-8	TRBD1	CASSPARDRPNQPQHF	TGTGCCAGCAGCCCTGCCAGGGACAGGCCTAATCAGCCCCAGCATTTT
-	TRBJ1-5	TRBV19	-	CASSPSGAYSNQPQHF	TGTGCCAGTAGCCCAAGCGGGGCTTATAGCAATCAGCCCCAGCATTTT
many	TRBJ1-5	TRBV20-1	-	CSARERSRNQPQHF	TGCAGTGCTAGAGAGAGAAGTCGCAATCAGCCCCAGCATTTT
many	TRBJ2-3	TRBV29-1	-	CSVEVTGVDTQYF	TGCAGCGTTGAAGTTACGGGGGTGGATACGCAGTATTTT
medium-sized	TRBJ2-1	TRBV5-6	-	CASSFEKTGSYNEQFF	TGTGCCAGCAGCTTCGAGAAAACTGGCTCCTACAATGAGCAGTTCTTC
few	TRBJ2-2	TRBV5-4	TRBD1	CASFKGTGRRSNTGELFF	TGTGCCAGCTTCAAGGGGACAGGGAGAAGATCGAACACCGGGGAGCTGTTTTTT
many	TRBJ2-3	TRBV11-2	-	CASSLYGGPDTQYF	TGTGCCAGCAGCTTATACGGGGGGCCAGATACGCAGTATTTT
many	TRBJ2-2	TRBV12-3/TRBV12-4	-	CASSLGLLGGQAGELFF	TGTGCCAGCAGTTTGGGGCTACTGGGGGGGCAGGCCGGGGAGCTGTTTTTT
many	TRBJ1-1	TRBV20-1	TRBD1	CSARSGDRGTEAFF	TGCAGTGCTAGATCGGGGGACAGGGGAACTGAAGCTTTCTTT
many	TRBJ2-5	TRBV7-8	-	CASSLAMGYGETQYF	TGTGCCAGCAGCTTAGCGATGGGATACGGAGAGACCCAGTACTTC
many	TRBJ2-1	TRBV5-1	TRBD1	CASSLSGQGLNEQFF	TGCGCCAGCAGCTTATCGGGACAGGGATTAAATGAGCAGTTCTTC
many	TRBJ2-3	TRBV20-1	-	CSALYPVTDTQYF	TGCAGTGCTTTGTACCCTGTCACAGATACGCAGTATTTT
many	TRBJ1-2	TRBV20-1	-	CSARKSRGYGYTF	TGCAGTGCCCGAAAGTCCAGGGGCTATGGCTACACCTTC
-	TRBJ1-4	TRBV20-1	-	CSARTVSEKLFF	TGCAGTGCTAGGACAGTTTCCGAAAAACTGTTTTTT
-	TRBJ2-7	TRBV3-1	-	CASSQLAGRREQYF	TGTGCCAGCAGCCAACTGGCGGGAAGGCGCGAGCAGTACTTC
many	TRBJ2-5	TRBV9	-	CASSAAAGAGETQYF	TGTGCCAGCAGCGCCGCCGCCGGGGCGGGAGAGACCCAGTACTTC
many	TRBJ1-6	TRBV12-3/TRBV12-4	TRBD1	CASSRRGRDNSPLHF	TGTGCCAGCAGTAGGAGGGGGCGCGACAATTCACCCCTCCACTTT
-	TRBJ2-5	TRBV4-3	-	CASSQDRRTQYF	TGCGCCAGCAGCCAAGACCGCAGGACCCAGTACTTC